This TCR beta chain is drawn from a study of T cell responses to AZD1222 COVID-19 vaccine. Comment on this clone: Antigen: not known.

The table came from immunoSEQ multiplex PCR; TCRdb's copy has only in-frame clones and leaves some out. The data contain 120,000 to 150,000 clones, 90% to 95% of them singletons. The CDR3 runs 17 residues. Trimming cost V 6 bases and J 2 bases; bases outside gene matches: 12. The germline gives CDR1 SNHLY, CDR2 FYNNEI. Findings of the study overall: Researchers report vaccine-associated CD4 TCRs spanning spike, with dominance at 160-218 and 743-854. Among the donors, most were white British and more were female, and clonal diversity was possibly underestimated. Recipients of two AZD1222 doses showed rising Spike-specific TCR breadth and depth.

This chain links TRBV2 with TRBJ1-2; TRBD1 aligns across 10 bases. The clonotype comes from an adult in good health. The sequences come from peripheral blood, collected on day 0 of AZD1222 vaccination. The CDR3 coding sequence is TGTGCCAGCAGGGGGGGACAGGGGCGACTACGAAACTATGGCTACACCTTC. It specifies CASRGGQGRLRNYGYTF.